This passage covers 27 T cell receptor beta chains from one sample sequenced in a study of blood T cell repertoires in COVID-19. Clones were read by immunoSEQ multiplex PCR, and TCRdb kept only the in-frame ones, dropping some. The sample holds 190,000 or so clones, around nine tenths seen once. Source material: peripheral blood. All receptors come from a woman under 30 who had recovered from COVID-19.

This clone was observed once. Here the CDR3 DNA reads TGTGCCAGCAGTGAAGCGGGGGGGCATGGTCAGCCCCAGCATTTT. This sequence encodes CASSEAGGHGQPQHF. V gene TRBV6-1 combines with J gene TRBJ1-5, with a tentative D call TRBD1 (6 bases). Germline-derived CDR1 and CDR2 are MNHNS and SASEGT. Trimming pared 0 bases from V and 6 bases from J, leaving 12 bases between. This CDR3 has 15 amino acids.

This chain uses TRBV9 with TRBJ2-3; the match to TRBD2 covers 10 bases. The ends lost 5 bases at V and 3 bases at J; junction bases unmatched: 9. There are 16 residues in the CDR3. Germline loops: CDR1 SGDLS, CDR2 YYNGEE. CDR3 protein: CASSAGVSGRTDTQYF. CDR3 nucleotide sequence: TGTGCCAGCAGTGCAGGTGTTAGCGGGAGGACAGATACGCAGTATTTT.

DNA for the CDR3: TGCGCCAGCAGCTTGCCGGGTTCCACCGGGGAGCTGTTTTTT. It translates to CASSLPGSTGELFF. The chain has TRBV5-1 and TRBJ2-2, with D uncertain. Germline CDR1 is SGHRS and CDR2 is YFSETQ. The ends were cut back, 1 base at V and 4 bases at J, with 8 bases in the middle. The CDR3 length is 14 residues.

The J gene is TRBJ1-2, the V gene TRBV12-3 or TRBV12-4; D is unresolved. This CDR3 has 12 residues. Between the trimmed V and J ends, which lost 3 bases and 1 base, there was a span of 3 bases. CDR3 sequence: CASSFYNYGYTF. The DNA for the CDR3 is TGTGCCAGCAGTTTTTATAACTATGGCTACACCTTC.

The chain employs TRBV7-2 and TRBJ2-2, with 12 bases aligning to TRBD2. The germline gives CDR1 SGHTA, CDR2 FQGNSA. The CDR3 is 15 amino acids. The ends lost 2 bases at V and 5 bases at J; junction bases unmatched: 0. The CDR3 coding sequence is TGTGCCAGCAGCTTACTAGCGGGAGGGACCGGGGAGCTGTTTTTT. This gives the protein CASSLLAGGTGELFF.

The genes are TRBV7-2 and TRBJ2-3; D might be TRBD2 (5 bases). The CDR3 length is 15 residues. V lost 1 base to trimming and J lost 1 base, with 9 bases between them. CDR1 and CDR2 from the germline V gene are SGHTA and FQGNSA. The CDR3 loop reads CASSLGGSGTDTQYF. The CDR3 coding sequence is TGTGCCAGCAGCTTAGGGGGTAGCGGCACAGATACGCAGTATTTT.

The rearrangement joins TRBV30 to TRBJ1-1; D is ambiguous. CDR1 is GTSNPN and CDR2 is SVGIG in the germline V gene (reference sequence). V was trimmed by 2 bases and J by 4 bases, leaving 17 bases between them. The CDR3 spans 15 residues. CDR3 nucleotide sequence: TGTGCCTGGAGTTCCGCTTTCGGTCCTGCCACTGAAGCTTTCTTT. Protein product: CAWSSAFGPATEAFF. The whole variable domain, remainder taken from reference TRBV30 and TRBJ1-1, is SQTIHQWPATLVQPVGSPLSLECTVEGTSNPNLYWYRQAAGRGLQLLFYSVGIGQISSEVPQNLSASRPQDRQFILSSKKLLLSDSGFYLCAWSSAFGPATEAFFGQGTRLTVV.

CDR3 DNA sequence: TGTGCCACCTCTTACCCCGGGACAGGATCTCTCCGGGCCAACGTCCTGACTTTC. Encoded protein: CATSYPGTGSLRANVLTF. The chain uses TRBV25-1 and TRBJ2-6; 8 positions agree with TRBD1. V dropped 10 bases and J dropped 5; count of bases not matched to a gene: 19. The CDR3 runs to 18 residues. Per the germline V gene, CDR1 is MGHDK and CDR2 is SYGVNS.

The rearrangement uses TRBV6-4 and TRBJ2-3; 12 positions agree with TRBD1. CDR1 is MRHNA, CDR2 SNTAGT, per germline. The trim removed 2 bases at V and 9 bases at J, leaving 3 bases unmatched. The CDR3 has 14 amino acids. DNA for the CDR3: TGTGCCAGCAGTGACGGGACAGGGGGCTTGACGCAGTATTTT. This translates into CASSDGTGGLTQYF.

The chain is built from TRBV5-5 and TRBJ2-7, with a tentative D call TRBD2 (6 bases). The CDR3 loop spans 16 amino acids. Deletions cut 4 bases from V and 1 base from J, with 18 bases between. The germline CDR1 and CDR2 sequences are SGHKS and YYEKEE (reference sequence). CDR3 in amino acids: CASSHYSGLGSYEQYF. DNA of the CDR3: TGTGCCAGCAGCCACTATAGCGGCCTTGGATCCTACGAGCAGTACTTC.

The rearrangement links TRBV2 to TRBJ2-5; possibly TRBD1 for D (5 bases). Germline V lookup: CDR1 SNHLY, CDR2 FYNNEI. CDR3 length: 14 amino acids. V dropped 4 bases and J dropped 4 bases, with 13 bases sitting between them. CDR3 nucleotide sequence: TGTGCCAGCAGTGGAGTGGGCAGGGCAGAGACCCAGTACTTC. Protein sequence: CASSGVGRAETQYF.

The chain combines TRBV2 with TRBJ2-2, with D perhaps matching TRBD2 (6 bases). The germline gives CDR1 SNHLY, CDR2 FYNNEI. The V gene lost 2 bases and the J gene lost 5 bases, with 12 bases spanning the gap. The CDR3 length is 15 residues. CDR3 amino acids: CASSELGSGTGELFF. Written as DNA, the CDR3 is TGTGCCAGCAGTGAACTCGGGAGTGGAACCGGGGAGCTGTTTTTT. The full variable domain, completed using reference TRBV2 and TRBJ2-2, is EPEVTQTPSHQVTQMGQEVILRCVPISNHLYFYWYRQILGQKVEFLVSFYNNEISEKSEIFDDQFSVERPDGSNFTLKIRSTKLEDSAMYFCASSELGSGTGELFFGEGSRLTVL.

This chain joins TRBV6-2 or TRBV6-3 and TRBJ1-5; tentative D call: TRBD1 (5 bases). The CDR3 is 16 amino acids. The ends were cut back, 2 bases at V and 2 bases at J, with 13 bases in the middle. From germline, CDR1 is MNHEY and CDR2 SVGEGT. This CDR3 is CASSYGTHKGNQPQHF. The CDR3, as DNA: TGTGCCAGCAGTTACGGGACTCACAAGGGCAATCAGCCCCAGCATTTT.

V gene TRBV29-1 combines with J gene TRBJ2-7; D is uncertain. The CDR3 has 10 amino acids. Trimming stripped 5 bases from V and 5 bases from J, with 7 bases between. Germline lookup yields CDR1 SQVTM and CDR2 ANQGSEA. The CDR3: CSVLGDEQYV. The CDR3 DNA reads TGCAGCGTTCTCGGAGACGAGCAGTACGTC.

In this sample, this clone turned up a few times. This chain connects TRBV27 to TRBJ1-1, with D tentatively TRBD1 (6 bases). The CDR3 totals 18 residues. The germline CDR1 and CDR2 sequences are MNHEY and SMNVEV (reference sequence). Trimming removed 5 bases at V and 4 bases at J, with 26 bases between. Here the CDR3 reads CASSRTPIGTPRVTEAFF. Here the CDR3 DNA reads TGTGCCAGCAGTCGGACTCCCATCGGGACACCAAGGGTCACTGAAGCTTTCTTT.

This clone was seen a single time. The V gene is TRBV9, the J gene TRBJ2-1; D perhaps matches TRBD2 (6 bases). Germline CDR1 and CDR2: SGDLS and YYNGEE. This CDR3 contains 17 residues. V was cut by 3 bases and J by 0 bases, with 16 bases left in between. The CDR3 protein is CASSGTGLPDSYNEQFF. Written as DNA, the CDR3 is TGTGCCAGCAGCGGGACGGGACTCCCGGACTCCTACAATGAGCAGTTCTTC.

This chain connects TRBV2 to TRBJ2-2, with a tentative D call TRBD2 (6 bases). The germline CDR1 and CDR2 sequences are SNHLY and FYNNEI. V lost 3 bases, J lost 7 bases, and 6 bases lay in between. This CDR3 contains 12 residues. Written as DNA, the CDR3 is TGTGCCAGCAGTGAGGGGGGCGGGGAGCTGTTTTTT. Translated: CASSEGGGELFF. Together with reference TRBV2 and TRBJ2-2, the CDR3 gives the full variable domain: EPEVTQTPSHQVTQMGQEVILRCVPISNHLYFYWYRQILGQKVEFLVSFYNNEISEKSEIFDDQFSVERPDGSNFTLKIRSTKLEDSAMYFCASSEGGGELFFGEGSRLTVL.

The V call is TRBV29-1, the J call TRBJ2-3; 11 nucleotides line up with TRBD2. J lost 5 bases, V lost 2 bases, and 3 bases had no gene match. Germline CDR1 and CDR2: SQVTM and ANQGSEA. The CDR3 has 14 amino acids. Written as DNA, the CDR3 is TGCAGCGTTGAACTAGCGGGGGGTCTAGATACGCAGTATTTT. Amino acid sequence: CSVELAGGLDTQYF.

The rearrangement uses TRBV4-1 and TRBJ2-1, with D perhaps TRBD2 (6 bases). V was clipped by 1 base and J by 7 bases, with 14 bases between them. Per the germline V gene, CDR1 is MGHRA and CDR2 is YSYEKL. This CDR3 is 15 amino acids long. The DNA for the CDR3 is TGCGCCAGCAGCCAAGTCGGGACTTCTATGAATGAGCAGTTCTTC. Amino acid sequence: CASSQVGTSMNEQFF.

The chain carries TRBV7-3 and TRBJ1-1, with a possible D match to TRBD1 (5 bases). Germline-derived CDR1 and CDR2 are SGHTA and FQGTGA. The CDR3 loop spans 13 amino acids. The V end was cut by 0 bases, the J end by 11 bases, with 13 bases between. The CDR3 sequence is CASSLTPAGKAFF. As DNA, the CDR3 is TGTGCCAGCAGCTTAACCCCCGCAGGGAAGGCTTTCTTT.

The V call is TRBV2, the J call TRBJ1-5, with 7 nucleotides matching TRBD1. V lost 4 bases and J lost 0; bases outside the gene matches: 9. CDR1 and CDR2 from the germline V gene are SNHLY and FYNNEI. This CDR3 contains 17 residues. DNA for the CDR3: TGTGCCAGCAGTGCCCGACAGGGTCCGAATAGCAATCAGCCCCAGCATTTT. It encodes CASSARQGPNSNQPQHF. Complete variable domain (other parts from reference TRBV2 and TRBJ1-5): EPEVTQTPSHQVTQMGQEVILRCVPISNHLYFYWYRQILGQKVEFLVSFYNNEISEKSEIFDDQFSVERPDGSNFTLKIRSTKLEDSAMYFCASSARQGPNSNQPQHFGDGTRLSIL.

The chain links TRBV10-1 to TRBJ2-7; 8 bases agree with TRBD2. CDR3 length equals 21 residues. Germline V gene lookup returns CDR1 WNHNN and CDR2 SYGVQD (reference sequence). The junction had 29 bases not matched to a gene; V was cut back by 3 bases and J by 7 bases. The CDR3 reads CASSDCWGGEGASGSSGEQYV. The CDR3 nucleotides are TGCGCCAGCAGTGATTGCTGGGGGGGGGAGGGAGCGAGCGGGAGTTCGGGGGAGCAGTACGTC.

The rearrangement joins TRBV14 to TRBJ2-3, with D possibly TRBD2 on 5 matching bases. With 2 bases removed from V and 3 bases from J, the gap between germline ends came to 12 bases. This CDR3 is built from 15 residues. The germline V gene has CDR1 SGHDN and CDR2 FVKESK. The CDR3 here is CASSQIPDSTDTQYF. CDR3 bases: TGTGCCAGCAGCCAAATCCCGGACTCAACAGATACGCAGTATTTT.

The V gene is TRBV5-8, the J gene TRBJ2-7; TRBD2 matches 7 bases. The CDR3 is 16 amino acids. CDR1 is SGHTS and CDR2 is YDEGEE in the germline V gene. J lost 3 bases, V lost 4 bases, and 13 bases had no gene match. The CDR3 DNA sequence: TGTGCCAGCAGCCCCCCTTTCCAGCGGGGCGGCTACGAGCAGTACTTC. Amino acids: CASSPPFQRGGYEQYF.

This chain uses TRBV4-3 with TRBJ2-2; TRBD1 is a possible D gene (6 bases). Germline CDR1 LGHNA, CDR2 YSLEER. The V and J ends lost 0 bases and 7 bases respectively, with 21 bases between them. The CDR3 extends over 18 amino acids. The CDR3 loop reads CASSQDLIRFTGIGELFF. CDR3 nucleotide sequence: TGCGCCAGCAGCCAAGATCTGATTCGGTTTACAGGGATCGGGGAGCTGTTTTTT.

The CDR3 here is CASSPRGGVQETQYF. The DNA of the CDR3 is TGTGCCAGCAGCCCCCGGGGAGGAGTGCAAGAGACCCAGTACTTC. The chain combines TRBV3-1 (or the pseudogene TRBV3-2) with TRBJ2-5; D perhaps matches TRBD2 (6 bases). Germline V CDR1 and CDR2: LGHDT, YNNKEL (reference sequence). CDR3 length: 15 amino acids. V dropped 4 bases and J dropped 2 bases, with 14 bases sitting between them.

V is TRBV9 and J is TRBJ1-2, with 9 bases identical to TRBD1. CDR3 length equals 17 residues. V shed 2 bases and J 0 bases; nucleotides not matched to a gene: 8. Germline lookup yields CDR1 SGDLS and CDR2 YYNGEE. Written as DNA, the CDR3 is TGTGCCAGCAGCGTCCGGGACAGGGAGTTAGCTAACTATGGCTACACCTTC. It translates to CASSVRDRELANYGYTF.